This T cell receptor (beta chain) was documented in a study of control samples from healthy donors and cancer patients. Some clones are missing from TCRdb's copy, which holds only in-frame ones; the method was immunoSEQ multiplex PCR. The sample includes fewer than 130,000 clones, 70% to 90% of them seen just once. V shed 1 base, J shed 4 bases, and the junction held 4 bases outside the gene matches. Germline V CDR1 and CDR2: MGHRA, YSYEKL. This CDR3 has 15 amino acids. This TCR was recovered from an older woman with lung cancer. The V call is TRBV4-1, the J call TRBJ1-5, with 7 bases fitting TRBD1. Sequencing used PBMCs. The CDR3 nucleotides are TGCGCCAGCAGCCAAGGAACGGACAGGAATCAGCCCCAGCATTTT. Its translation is CASSQGTDRNQPQHF.